This T cell receptor beta chain came from a study of neurological immune-mediated disorders. Synthesis of cDNA was performed by 5'RACE using 10-nucleotide random UMIs. MiXCR, run by TCRdb on the 5' RACE reads, gives a single entry per CDR3 protein. This table holds approximately 77,000 distinct CDR3 sequences, 9.4% found once. This clonotype was counted ten times or more. Volunteers from a blood bank in Maryland, USA, made up the healthy controls. The clonotype originates from a man between 45 and 60 years old in good health. The source material was PBMCs.

DNA of the CDR3: TGCGCCAGCAGCCCCGTCAGGGGGAATGAAAAACTGTTTTTT. This translates into CASSPVRGNEKLFF. V and J are TRBV5-1 and TRBJ1-4; 7 bases are a match to TRBD1. CDR1 SGHRS and CDR2 YFSETQ come from the germline V gene. The CDR3 consists of 14 residues. V shed 4 bases, J shed 5 bases, and the junction held 5 bases outside the gene matches.